The source of this TCR beta chain is a study of blood T cell repertoires in COVID-19. There are 14 residues in the CDR3. Trimming removed 6 bases from V and 6 bases from J; junction bases left unmatched: 7. CDR1 and CDR2 (germline): SNHLY, FYNNEI. TCRdb's table, derived via immunoSEQ multiplex PCR, lists solely in-frame clones and lacks some. The sample lists under 200,000 clones, roughly nine tenths occurring once. Specimen: peripheral blood. The chain employs TRBV2 and TRBJ2-2; 7 nucleotides agree with TRBD1. This receptor was taken from a man in his sixties or seventies with active or convalescent COVID-19. CDR3 sequence: CASRETGKSGELFF. The CDR3 nucleotides are TGTGCCAGCAGGGAGACAGGGAAGTCCGGGGAGCTGTTTTTT.